Described below is a single TCR beta chain sequence and its context. The data were taken from a study of T cell changes during pregnancy in multiple sclerosis. Profiling relied on immunoSEQ multiplex PCR, and the TCRdb table lists in-frame clones only, not all of them. The sample lists tens of thousands of clones, over 85% occurring once. V shed 4 bases, J shed 3 bases, and the junction held 7 bases outside the gene matches. This CDR3 is 14 amino acids long. CDR1 SGHRS and CDR2 YFSETQ come from the germline V gene. The TCR sequence derives from a female donor with multiple sclerosis, enrolled in a pregnancy study. The starting material was CD8+ T cells from peripheral blood mononuclear cells, obtained in the third trimester of pregnancy. The chain recombines TRBV5-1 with TRBJ2-7; 7 nucleotides agree with TRBD2. DNA for the CDR3: TGCGCCAGCAGCCGAGGACTAGACTACTACGAGCAGTACTTC. This gives the protein CASSRGLDYYEQYF.